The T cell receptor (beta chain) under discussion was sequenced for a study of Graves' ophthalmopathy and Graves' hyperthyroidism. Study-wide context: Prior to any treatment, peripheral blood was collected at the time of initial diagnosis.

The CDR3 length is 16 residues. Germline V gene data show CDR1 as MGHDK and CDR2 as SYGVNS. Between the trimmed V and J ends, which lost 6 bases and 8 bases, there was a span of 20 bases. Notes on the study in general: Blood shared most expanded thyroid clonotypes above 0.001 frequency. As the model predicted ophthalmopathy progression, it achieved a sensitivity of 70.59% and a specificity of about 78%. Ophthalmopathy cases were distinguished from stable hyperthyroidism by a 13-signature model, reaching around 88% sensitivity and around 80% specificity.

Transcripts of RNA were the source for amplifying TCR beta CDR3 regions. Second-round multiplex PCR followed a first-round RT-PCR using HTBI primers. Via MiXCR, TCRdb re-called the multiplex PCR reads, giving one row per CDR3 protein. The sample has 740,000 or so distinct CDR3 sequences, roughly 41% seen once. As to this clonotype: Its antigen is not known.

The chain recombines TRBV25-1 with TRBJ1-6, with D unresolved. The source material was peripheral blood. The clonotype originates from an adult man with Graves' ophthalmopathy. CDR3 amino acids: CASSLDKNALYSPLHF. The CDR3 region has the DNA TGTGCCAGCAGCTTAGATAAGAATGCGCTATATTCACCCCTCCACTTT.